Below are 2 T cell receptor beta chains sequenced from a single sample in a study of T cells in Graves' hyperthyroidism and ophthalmopathy. Amplified TCR beta CDR3 regions derived from RNA transcripts. HTBI primers were the set used in a first-round RT-PCR of the TCR CDR3. TCRdb called the multiplex PCR reads again in MiXCR, with one record for every CDR3 protein. The sample has roughly 420,000 distinct CDR3 sequences, roughly an eighth seen once. Sequenced material: blood. These receptors were taken from a woman aged 18-35 years with Graves' hyperthyroidism.

This clonotype appeared many times. The CDR3 sequence is CSARDQRRGETYNEQFF. CDR3 nucleotide sequence: TGCAGTGCTAGAGATCAGAGGCGGGGAGAAACTTACAATGAGCAGTTCTTC. V and J are TRBV20-1 and TRBJ2-1; tentatively, D is TRBD2 (6 bases). This CDR3 region has 17 residues. Trimming removed 0 bases at V and 4 bases at J, with 19 bases between. Per the germline V gene, CDR1 is DFQATT and CDR2 is SNEGSKA (reference sequence).

V usage is TRBV25-1 and J usage is TRBJ2-7, with D tentatively TRBD2 (5 bases). With 7 bases removed from V and 2 bases from J, the gap between germline ends came to 6 bases. Germline loops: CDR1 MGHDK, CDR2 SYGVNS. The CDR3 covers 11 residues. The CDR3 DNA follows: TGTGCCAGCACCGGGACCTACGAGCAGTACTTC. Residues: CASTGTYEQYF.